This T cell receptor (beta chain) is drawn from a study of blood T cell repertoires in COVID-19. About the study: Both acute and convalescent COVID-19 samples were obtained from the United States, Italy and Spain.

As originally analysed: From reference gene primer amplification, estimates of nucleated cell counts were derived. Only in-frame clones appear in the TCRdb table, and some are missing; sequencing was by immunoSEQ multiplex PCR. From that table come the V and J calls and clone size; the DNA was used to work out D and trimming. The table has some 60,000 clones, over 85% seen once. The source of this sequence is a human donor in a cohort sampled during active COVID-19. Sample: peripheral blood.

The CDR3 sequence is CAISDQGREQYF. The CDR3 DNA reads as TGTGCCATCAGTGATCAGGGTCGCGAGCAGTACTTC. The V gene is TRBV10-3, the J gene TRBJ2-7; the D gene is possibly TRBD1 (5 bases). Trimming took off 3 bases at V and 6 bases at J, with 9 bases between the two ends. From germline, CDR1 is ENHRY and CDR2 SYGVKD. The CDR3 spans 12 residues.